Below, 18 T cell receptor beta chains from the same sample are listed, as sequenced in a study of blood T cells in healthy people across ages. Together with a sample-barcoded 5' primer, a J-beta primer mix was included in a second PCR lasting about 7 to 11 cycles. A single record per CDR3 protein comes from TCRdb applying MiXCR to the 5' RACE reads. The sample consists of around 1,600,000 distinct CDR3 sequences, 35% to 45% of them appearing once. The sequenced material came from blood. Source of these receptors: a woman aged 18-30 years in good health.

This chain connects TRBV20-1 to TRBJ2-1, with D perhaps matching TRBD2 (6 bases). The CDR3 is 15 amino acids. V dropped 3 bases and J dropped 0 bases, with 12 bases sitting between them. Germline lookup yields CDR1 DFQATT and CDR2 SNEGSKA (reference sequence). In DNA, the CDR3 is TGCAGTGCTAGTAACGGGGGAAGCTCCTACAATGAGCAGTTCTTC. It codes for CSASNGGSSYNEQFF.

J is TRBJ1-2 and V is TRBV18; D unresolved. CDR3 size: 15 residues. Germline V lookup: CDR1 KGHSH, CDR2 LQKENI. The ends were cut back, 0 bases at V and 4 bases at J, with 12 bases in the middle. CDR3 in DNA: TGTGCCAGCTCACCACCCGGGAGTCGAGGCTATGGCTACACCTTC. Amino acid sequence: CASSPPGSRGYGYTF.

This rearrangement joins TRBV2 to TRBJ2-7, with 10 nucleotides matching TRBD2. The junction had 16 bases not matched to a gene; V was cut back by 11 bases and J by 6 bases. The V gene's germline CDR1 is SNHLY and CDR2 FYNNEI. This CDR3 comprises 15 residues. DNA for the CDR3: TGTGCCGCCAAGAGGCTAGCGGGAGCTCCGGGCGAGCAGTACTTC. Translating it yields CAAKRLAGAPGEQYF.

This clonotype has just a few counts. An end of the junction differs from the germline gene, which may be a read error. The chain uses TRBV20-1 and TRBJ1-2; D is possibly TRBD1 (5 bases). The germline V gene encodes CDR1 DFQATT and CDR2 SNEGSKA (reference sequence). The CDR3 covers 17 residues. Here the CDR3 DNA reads TGCAGTGCTCACGAGCTGAAAGGGCAGGGAGGCCCCTATGGCTATACCTTC. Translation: CSAHELKGQGGPYGYTF.

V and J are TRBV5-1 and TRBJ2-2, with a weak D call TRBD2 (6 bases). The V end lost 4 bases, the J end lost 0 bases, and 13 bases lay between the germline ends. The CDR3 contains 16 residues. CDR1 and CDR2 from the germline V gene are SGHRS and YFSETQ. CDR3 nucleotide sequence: TGCGCCAGCAGCCCCCGAGGAGGGACGAACACCGGGGAGCTGTTTTTT. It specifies CASSPRGGTNTGELFF. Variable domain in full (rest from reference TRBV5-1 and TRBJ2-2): KAGVTQTPRYLIKTRGQQVTLSCSPISGHRSVSWYQQTPGQGLQFLFEYFSETQRNKGNFPGRFSGRQFSNSRSEMNVSTLELGDSALYLCASSPRGGTNTGELFFGEGSRLTVL.

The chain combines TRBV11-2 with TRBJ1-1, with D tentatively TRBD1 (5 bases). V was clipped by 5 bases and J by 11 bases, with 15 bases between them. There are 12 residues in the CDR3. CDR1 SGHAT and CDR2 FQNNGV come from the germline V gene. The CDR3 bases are TGTGCCAGCAGCCGCGGGGGTTTTGGCGCTTTCTTT. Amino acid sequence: CASSRGGFGAFF.

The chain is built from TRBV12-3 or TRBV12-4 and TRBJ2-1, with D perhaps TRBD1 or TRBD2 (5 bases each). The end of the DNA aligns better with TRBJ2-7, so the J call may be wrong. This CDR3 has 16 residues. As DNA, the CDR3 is TGTGCCAGCAGTCCCCCCAGGGCGGGTCCTTACAATGAGCAGTACTTC. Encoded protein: CASSPPRAGPYNEQYF.

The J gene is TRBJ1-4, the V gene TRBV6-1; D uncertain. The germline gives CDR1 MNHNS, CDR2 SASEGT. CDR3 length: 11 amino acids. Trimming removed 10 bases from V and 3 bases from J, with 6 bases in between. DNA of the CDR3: TGTGCCACCCGCCCTAATGAAAAACTGTTTTTT. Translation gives CATRPNEKLFF.

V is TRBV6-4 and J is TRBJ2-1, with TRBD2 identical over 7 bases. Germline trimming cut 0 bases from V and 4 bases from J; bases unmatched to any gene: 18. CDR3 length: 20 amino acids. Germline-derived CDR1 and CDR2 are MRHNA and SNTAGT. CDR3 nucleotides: TGTGCCAGCAGTGACTCTCGTTCATCCTTCTTTGCGGGGGTTTACAATGAGCAGTTCTTC. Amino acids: CASSDSRSSFFAGVYNEQFF.

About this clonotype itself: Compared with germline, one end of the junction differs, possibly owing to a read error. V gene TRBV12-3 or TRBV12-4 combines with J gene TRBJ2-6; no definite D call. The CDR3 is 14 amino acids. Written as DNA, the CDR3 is TGTGCCAGCACTAAGGGTTCTGGGTCCAACGTCCTGACTTTC. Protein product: CASTKGSGSNVLTF.

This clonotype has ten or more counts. For the CDR3, the DNA is TGTGCCAGCAGTTTAGGGAGGGGGCAGTACGAGCAGTACTTC. It codes for CASSLGRGQYEQYF. The chain recombines TRBV12-3 or TRBV12-4 with TRBJ2-7, with D possibly TRBD1 on 7 matching bases. V gave up 1 base and J gave up 4 bases, with 11 bases separating them. There are 14 residues in the CDR3.

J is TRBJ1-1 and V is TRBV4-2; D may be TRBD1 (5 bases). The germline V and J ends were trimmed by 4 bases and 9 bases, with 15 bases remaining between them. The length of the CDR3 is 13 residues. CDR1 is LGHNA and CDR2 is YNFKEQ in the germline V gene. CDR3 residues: CASSRRQGDQAFF. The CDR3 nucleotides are TGTGCCAGCAGCCGAAGACAAGGGGATCAAGCTTTCTTT.

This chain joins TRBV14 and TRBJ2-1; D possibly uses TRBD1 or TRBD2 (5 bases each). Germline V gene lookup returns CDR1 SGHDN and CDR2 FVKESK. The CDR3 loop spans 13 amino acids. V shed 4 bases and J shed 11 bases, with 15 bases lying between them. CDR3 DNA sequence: TGTGCCAGCAGCCCGGGGACCACAAATCAGCAGTTCTTC. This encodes CASSPGTTNQQFF.

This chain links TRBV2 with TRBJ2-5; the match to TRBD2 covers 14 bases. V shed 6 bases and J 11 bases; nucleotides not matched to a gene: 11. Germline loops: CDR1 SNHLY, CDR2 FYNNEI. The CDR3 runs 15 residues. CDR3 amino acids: CASRPGTSGSGEQYF. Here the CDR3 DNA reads TGTGCCAGCAGACCCGGGACTAGCGGGAGTGGAGAGCAGTACTTC. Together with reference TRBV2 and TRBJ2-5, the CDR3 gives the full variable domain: EPEVTQTPSHQVTQMGQEVILRCVPISNHLYFYWYRQILGQKVEFLVSFYNNEISEKSEIFDDQFSVERPDGSNFTLKIRSTKLEDSAMYFCASRPGTSGSGEQYFGPGTRLLVL.

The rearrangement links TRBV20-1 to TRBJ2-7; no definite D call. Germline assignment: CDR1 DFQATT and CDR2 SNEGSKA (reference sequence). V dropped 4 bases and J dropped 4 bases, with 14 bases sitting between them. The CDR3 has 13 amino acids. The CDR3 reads CSATPIVGYEQYF. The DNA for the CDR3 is TGCAGTGCTACCCCAATTGTCGGGTACGAGCAGTACTTC.

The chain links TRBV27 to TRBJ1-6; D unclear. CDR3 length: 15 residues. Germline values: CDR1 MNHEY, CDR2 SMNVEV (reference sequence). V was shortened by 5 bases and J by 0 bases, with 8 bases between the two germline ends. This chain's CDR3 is CASSPLSSYNSPLHF. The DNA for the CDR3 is TGTGCCAGCAGTCCCCTGAGCTCCTATAATTCACCCCTCCACTTT.

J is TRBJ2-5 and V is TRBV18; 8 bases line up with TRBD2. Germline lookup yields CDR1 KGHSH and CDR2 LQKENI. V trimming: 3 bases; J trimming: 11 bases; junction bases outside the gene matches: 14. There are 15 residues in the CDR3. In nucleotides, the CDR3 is TGTGCCAGCTCACCCGGGGGGGCCTCCAACAATGAGCAGTACTTC. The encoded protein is CASSPGGASNNEQYF.

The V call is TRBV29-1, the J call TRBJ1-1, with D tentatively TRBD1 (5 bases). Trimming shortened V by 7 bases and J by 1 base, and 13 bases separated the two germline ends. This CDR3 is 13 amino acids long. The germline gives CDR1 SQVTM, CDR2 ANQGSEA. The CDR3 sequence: CSGRQSANTEAFF. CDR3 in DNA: TGCAGCGGTCGACAGTCAGCGAACACTGAAGCTTTCTTT.